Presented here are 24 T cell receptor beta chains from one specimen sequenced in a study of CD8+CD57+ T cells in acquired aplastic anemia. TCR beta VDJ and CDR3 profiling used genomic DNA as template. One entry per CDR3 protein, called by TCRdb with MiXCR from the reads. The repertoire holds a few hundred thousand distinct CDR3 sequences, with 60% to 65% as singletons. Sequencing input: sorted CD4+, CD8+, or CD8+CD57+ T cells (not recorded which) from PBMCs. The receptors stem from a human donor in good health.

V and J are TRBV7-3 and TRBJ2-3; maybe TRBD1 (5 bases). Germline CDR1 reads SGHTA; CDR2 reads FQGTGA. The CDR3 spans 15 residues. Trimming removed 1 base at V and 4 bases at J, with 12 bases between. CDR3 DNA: TGTGCCAGCAGCTTAAATGGGGCAGCCGCAGATACGCAGTATTTT. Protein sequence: CASSLNGAAADTQYF.

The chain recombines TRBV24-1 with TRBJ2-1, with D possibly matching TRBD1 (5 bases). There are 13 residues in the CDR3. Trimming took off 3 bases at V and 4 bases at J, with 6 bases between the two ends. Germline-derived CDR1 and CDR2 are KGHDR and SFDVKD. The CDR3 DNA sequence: TGTGCCACCAGTGATGACAGTTACAATGAGCAGTTCTTC. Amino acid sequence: CATSDDSYNEQFF.

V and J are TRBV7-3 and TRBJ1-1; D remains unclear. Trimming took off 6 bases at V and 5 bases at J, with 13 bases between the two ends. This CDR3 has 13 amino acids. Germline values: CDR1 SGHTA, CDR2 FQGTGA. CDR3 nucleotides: TGTGCCAGCAGGCAAAATGCGTTTACTGAAGCTTTCTTT. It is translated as CASRQNAFTEAFF.

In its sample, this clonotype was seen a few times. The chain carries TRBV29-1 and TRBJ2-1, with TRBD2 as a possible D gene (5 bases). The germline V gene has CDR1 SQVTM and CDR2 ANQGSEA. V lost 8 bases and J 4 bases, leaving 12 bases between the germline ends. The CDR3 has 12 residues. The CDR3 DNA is TGCAGCCTGATCGGACTGTACAATGAGCAGTTCTTC. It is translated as CSLIGLYNEQFF.

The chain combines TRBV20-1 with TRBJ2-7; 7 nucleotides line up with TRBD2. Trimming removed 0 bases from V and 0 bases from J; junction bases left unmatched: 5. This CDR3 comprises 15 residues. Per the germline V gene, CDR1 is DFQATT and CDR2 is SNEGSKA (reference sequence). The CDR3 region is CSARDREGGSYEQYF. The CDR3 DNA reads TGCAGTGCTAGAGATAGGGAGGGCGGCTCCTACGAGCAGTACTTC.

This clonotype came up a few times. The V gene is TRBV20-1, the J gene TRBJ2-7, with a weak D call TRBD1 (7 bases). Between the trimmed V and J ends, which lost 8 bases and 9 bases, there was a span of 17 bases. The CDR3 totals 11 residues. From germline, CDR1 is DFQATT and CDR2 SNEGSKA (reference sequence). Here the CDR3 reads CSRSQGGGQYF. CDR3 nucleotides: TGCAGTAGGTCTCAGGGGGGAGGGCAGTACTTC.

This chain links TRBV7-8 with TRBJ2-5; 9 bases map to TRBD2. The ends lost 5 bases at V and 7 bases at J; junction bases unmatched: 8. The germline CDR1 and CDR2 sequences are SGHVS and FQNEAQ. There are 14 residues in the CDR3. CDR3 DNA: TGTGCCAGCAGCCCGGCGGGGGGGCGTGGGACCCAGTACTTC. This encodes CASSPAGGRGTQYF.

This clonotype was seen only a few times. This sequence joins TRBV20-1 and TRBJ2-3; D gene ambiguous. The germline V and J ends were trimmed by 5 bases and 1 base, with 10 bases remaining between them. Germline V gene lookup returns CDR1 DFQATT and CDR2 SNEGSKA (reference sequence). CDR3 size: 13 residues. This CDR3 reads CSARSIGTDTQYF. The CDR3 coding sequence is TGCAGTGCTCGGAGCATCGGCACAGATACGCAGTATTTT.

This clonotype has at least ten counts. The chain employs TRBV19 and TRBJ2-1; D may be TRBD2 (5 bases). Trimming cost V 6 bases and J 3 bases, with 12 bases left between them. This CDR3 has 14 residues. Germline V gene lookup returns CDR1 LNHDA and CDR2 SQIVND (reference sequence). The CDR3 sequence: CASSPGSLYNEQFF. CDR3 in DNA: TGTGCCAGTAGCCCGGGGAGCCTCTACAATGAGCAGTTCTTC.

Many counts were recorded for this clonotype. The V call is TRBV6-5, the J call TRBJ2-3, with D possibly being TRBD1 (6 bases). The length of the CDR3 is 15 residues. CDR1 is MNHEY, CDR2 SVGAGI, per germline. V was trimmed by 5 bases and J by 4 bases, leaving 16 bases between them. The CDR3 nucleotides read TGTGCCAGCAGTAAGGGGGTGGCGAGCGCAGATACGCAGTATTTT. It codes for CASSKGVASADTQYF.

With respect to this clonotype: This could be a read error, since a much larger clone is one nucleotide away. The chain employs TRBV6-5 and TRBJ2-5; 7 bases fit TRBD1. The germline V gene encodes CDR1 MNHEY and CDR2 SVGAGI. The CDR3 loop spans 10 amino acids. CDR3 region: CASSLTGISF. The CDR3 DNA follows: TGTGCCAGCAGTTTGACAGGGATTTCATTC.

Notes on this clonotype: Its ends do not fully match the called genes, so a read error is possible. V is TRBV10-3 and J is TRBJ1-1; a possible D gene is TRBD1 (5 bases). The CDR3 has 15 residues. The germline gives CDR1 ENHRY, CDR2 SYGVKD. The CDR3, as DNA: TGTGCCAACAGTTACTTGGCAGGGTTAAGCACTGAAGCTTTCTTT. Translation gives CANSYLAGLSTEAFF.

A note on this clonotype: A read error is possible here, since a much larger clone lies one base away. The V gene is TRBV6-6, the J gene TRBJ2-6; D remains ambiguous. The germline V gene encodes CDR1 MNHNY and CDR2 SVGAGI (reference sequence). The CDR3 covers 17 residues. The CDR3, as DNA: TGTACCAGCAGTTACTCAGTACGTCCCTCTGGGGCCAACGTCCTGACTTTC. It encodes CTSSYSVRPSGANVLTF.

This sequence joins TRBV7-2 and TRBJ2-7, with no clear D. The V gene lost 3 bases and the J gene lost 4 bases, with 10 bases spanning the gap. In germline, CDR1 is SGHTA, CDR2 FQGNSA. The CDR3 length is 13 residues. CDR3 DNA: TGTGCCAGCAGCTTTGGTTCTGGTTACGAGCAGTACTTC. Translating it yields CASSFGSGYEQYF.

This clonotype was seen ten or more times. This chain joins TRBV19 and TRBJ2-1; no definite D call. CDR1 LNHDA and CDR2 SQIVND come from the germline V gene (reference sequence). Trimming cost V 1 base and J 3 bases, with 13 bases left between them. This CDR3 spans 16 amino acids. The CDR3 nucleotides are TGTGCCAGTAGTATAGGGACGAGCGCCTTCTACAATGAGCAGTTCTTC. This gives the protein CASSIGTSAFYNEQFF.

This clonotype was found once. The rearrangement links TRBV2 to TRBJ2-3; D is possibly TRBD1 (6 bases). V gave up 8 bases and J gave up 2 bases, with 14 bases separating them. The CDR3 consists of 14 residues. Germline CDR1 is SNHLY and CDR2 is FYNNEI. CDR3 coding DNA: TGTGCCAGCTCCGGGACACAGTTCACAGATACGCAGTATTTT. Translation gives CASSGTQFTDTQYF.

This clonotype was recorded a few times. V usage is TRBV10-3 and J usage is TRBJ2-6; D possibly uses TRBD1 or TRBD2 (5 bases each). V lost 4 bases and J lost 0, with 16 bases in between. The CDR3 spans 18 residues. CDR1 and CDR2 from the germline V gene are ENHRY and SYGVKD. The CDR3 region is CAISAGDGQASGANVLTF. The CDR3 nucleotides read TGTGCCATCAGTGCCGGGGACGGGCAAGCCTCTGGGGCCAACGTCCTGACTTTC.

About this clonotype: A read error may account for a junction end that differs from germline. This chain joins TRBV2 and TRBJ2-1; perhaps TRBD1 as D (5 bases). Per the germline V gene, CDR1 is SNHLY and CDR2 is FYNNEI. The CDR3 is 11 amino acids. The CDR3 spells CASSSRAEWVF. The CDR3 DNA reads TGTGCCAGCAGTTCCAGGGCCGAGTGGGTCTTC. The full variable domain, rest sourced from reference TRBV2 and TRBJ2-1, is EPEVTQTPSHQVTQMGQEVILRCVPISNHLYFYWYRQILGQKVEFLVSFYNNEISEKSEIFDDQFSVERPDGSNFTLKIRSTKLEDSAMYFCASSSRAEWVFGPGTRLTVL.

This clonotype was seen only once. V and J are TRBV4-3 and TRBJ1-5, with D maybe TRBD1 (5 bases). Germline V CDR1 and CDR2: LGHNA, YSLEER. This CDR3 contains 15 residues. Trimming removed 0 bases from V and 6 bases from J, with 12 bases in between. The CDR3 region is CASSQDSQGGQPQHF. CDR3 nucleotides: TGCGCCAGCAGCCAAGATAGCCAGGGTGGTCAGCCCCAGCATTTT.

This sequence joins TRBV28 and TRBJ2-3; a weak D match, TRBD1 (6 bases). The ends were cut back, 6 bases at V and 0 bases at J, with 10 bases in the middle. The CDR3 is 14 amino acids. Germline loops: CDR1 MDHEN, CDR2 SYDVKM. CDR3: CASRQQGSTDTQYF. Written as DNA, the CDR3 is TGTGCCAGCAGACAGCAGGGGAGCACAGATACGCAGTATTTT.

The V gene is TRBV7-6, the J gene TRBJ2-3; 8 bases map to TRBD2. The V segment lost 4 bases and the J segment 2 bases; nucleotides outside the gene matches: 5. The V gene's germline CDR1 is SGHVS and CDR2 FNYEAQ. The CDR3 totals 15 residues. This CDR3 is CASSSTGGPTDTQYF. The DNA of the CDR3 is TGTGCCAGCAGCTCAACGGGGGGGCCCACAGATACGCAGTATTTT.

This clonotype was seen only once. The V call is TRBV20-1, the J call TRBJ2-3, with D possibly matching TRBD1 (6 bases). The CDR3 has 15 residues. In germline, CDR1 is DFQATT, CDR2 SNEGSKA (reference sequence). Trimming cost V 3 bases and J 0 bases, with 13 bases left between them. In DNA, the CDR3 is TGCAGTGCTAGGGACCCTAGGGGGAGCACAGATACGCAGTATTTT. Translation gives CSARDPRGSTDTQYF.

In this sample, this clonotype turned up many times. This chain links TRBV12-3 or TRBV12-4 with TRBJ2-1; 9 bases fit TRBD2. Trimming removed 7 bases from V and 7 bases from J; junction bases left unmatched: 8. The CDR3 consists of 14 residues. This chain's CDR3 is CASTLAGSGNEQFF. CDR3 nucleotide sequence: TGTGCCAGCACCCTAGCGGGGTCGGGGAATGAGCAGTTCTTC.

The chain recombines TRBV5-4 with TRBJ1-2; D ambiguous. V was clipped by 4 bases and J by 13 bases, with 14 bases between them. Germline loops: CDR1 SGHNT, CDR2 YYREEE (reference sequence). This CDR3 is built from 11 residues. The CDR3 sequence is CASSRGGSGTF. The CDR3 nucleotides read TGTGCCAGCAGCCGTGGCGGTAGTGGCACCTTC.